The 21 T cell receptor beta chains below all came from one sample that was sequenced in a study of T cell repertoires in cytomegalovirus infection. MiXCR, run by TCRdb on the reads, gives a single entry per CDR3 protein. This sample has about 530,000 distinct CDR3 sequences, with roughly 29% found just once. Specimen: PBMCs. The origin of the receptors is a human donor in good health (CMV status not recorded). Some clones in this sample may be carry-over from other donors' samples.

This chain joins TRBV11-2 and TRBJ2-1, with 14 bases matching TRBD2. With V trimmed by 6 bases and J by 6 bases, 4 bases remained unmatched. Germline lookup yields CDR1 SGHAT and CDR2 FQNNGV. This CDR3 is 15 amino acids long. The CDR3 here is CASRKTSGRGNEQFF. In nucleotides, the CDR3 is TGTGCCAGCAGAAAGACTAGCGGGAGGGGCAATGAGCAGTTCTTC. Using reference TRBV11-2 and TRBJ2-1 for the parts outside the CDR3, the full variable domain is EAGVAQSPRYKIIEKRQSVAFWCNPISGHATLYWYQQILGQGPKLLIQFQNNGVVDDSQLPKDRFSAERLKGVDSTLKIQPAKLEDSAVYLCASRKTSGRGNEQFFGPGTRLTVL.

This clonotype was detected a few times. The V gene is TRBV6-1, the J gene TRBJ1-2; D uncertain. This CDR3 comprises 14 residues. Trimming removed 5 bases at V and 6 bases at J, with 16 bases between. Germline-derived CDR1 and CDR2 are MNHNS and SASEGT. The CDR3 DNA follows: TGTGCCAGCAGTTTCACTACGGGGTTTGATGGCTACACCTTC. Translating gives CASSFTTGFDGYTF.

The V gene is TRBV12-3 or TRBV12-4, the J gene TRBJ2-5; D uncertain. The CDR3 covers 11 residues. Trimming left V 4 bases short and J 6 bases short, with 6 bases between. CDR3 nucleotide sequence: TGTGCCAGCAGTTCCGGACAGACCCAGTACTTC. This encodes CASSSGQTQYF.

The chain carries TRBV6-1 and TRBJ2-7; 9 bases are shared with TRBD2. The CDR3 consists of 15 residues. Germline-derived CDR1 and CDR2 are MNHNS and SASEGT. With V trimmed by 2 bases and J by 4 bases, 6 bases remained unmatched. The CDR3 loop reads CASSEMGLADYEQYV. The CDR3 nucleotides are TGTGCCAGCAGTGAAATGGGACTAGCCGATTACGAGCAGTACGTC.

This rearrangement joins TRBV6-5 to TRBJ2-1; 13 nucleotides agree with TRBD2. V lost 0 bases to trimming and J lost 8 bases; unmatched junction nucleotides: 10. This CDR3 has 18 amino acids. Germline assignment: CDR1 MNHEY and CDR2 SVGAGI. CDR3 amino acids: CASSYSGLLAGGLDEQFF. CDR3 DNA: TGTGCCAGCAGTTACTCAGGGCTACTAGCGGGAGGGCTCGATGAGCAGTTCTTC.

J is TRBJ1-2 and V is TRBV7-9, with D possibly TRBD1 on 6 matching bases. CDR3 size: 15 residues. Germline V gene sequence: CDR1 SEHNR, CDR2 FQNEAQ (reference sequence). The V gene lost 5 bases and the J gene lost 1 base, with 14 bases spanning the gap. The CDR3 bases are TGTGCCAGCAGCCCCGCAGGGGTATTTAACTATGGCTACACCTTC. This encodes CASSPAGVFNYGYTF.

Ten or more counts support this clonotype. CDR3 protein: CASTGLAEAGETQYF. The CDR3 nucleotides are TGTGCCAGCACCGGACTAGCGGAGGCGGGGGAGACCCAGTACTTC. This rearrangement joins TRBV7-6 to TRBJ2-5; TRBD2 aligns across 10 bases. J lost 5 bases, V lost 7 bases, and 10 bases had no gene match. Germline CDR1 SGHVS, CDR2 FNYEAQ. This CDR3 comprises 15 residues. Full variable domain (outside the CDR3, taken from reference TRBV7-6 and TRBJ2-5): GAGVSQSPRYKVTKRGQDVALRCDPISGHVSLYWYRQALGQGPEFLTYFNYEAQQDKSGLPNDRFSAERPEGSISTLTIQRTEQRDSAMYRCASTGLAEAGETQYFGPGTRLLVL.

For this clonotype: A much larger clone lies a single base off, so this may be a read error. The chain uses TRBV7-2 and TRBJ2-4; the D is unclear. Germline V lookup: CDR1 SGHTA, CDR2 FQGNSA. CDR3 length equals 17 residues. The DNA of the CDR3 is TGTGCCAGCGGCTTAGGGTGGGGTACGGGCCGGCAAAACATTCAGTACTTC. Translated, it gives CASGLGWGTGRQNIQYF.

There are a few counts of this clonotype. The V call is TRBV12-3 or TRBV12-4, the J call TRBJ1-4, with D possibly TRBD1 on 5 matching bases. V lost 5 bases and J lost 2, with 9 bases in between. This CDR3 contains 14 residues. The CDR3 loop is CASSPRDTNEKLFF. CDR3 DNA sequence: TGTGCCAGCAGTCCGCGGGACACTAATGAAAAACTGTTTTTT.

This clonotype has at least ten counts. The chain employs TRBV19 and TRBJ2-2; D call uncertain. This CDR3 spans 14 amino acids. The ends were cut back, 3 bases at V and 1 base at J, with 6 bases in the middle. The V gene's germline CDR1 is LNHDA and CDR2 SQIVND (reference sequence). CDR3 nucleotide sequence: TGTGCCAGTAGTATGGGTCGGAACACCGGGGAGCTGTTTTTT. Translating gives CASSMGRNTGELFF. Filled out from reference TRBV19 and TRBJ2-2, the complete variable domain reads DGGITQSPKYLFRKEGQNVTLSCEQNLNHDAMYWYRQDPGQGLRLIYYSQIVNDFQKGDIAEGYSVSREKKESFPLTVTSAQKNPTAFYLCASSMGRNTGELFFGEGSRLTVL.

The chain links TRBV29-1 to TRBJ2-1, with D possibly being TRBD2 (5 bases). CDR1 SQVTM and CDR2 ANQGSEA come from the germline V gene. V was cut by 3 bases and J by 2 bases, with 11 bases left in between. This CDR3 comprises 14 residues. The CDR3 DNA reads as TGCAGCGTTGAGCATCTAGCAGCCTACAATGAGCAGTTCTTC. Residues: CSVEHLAAYNEQFF.

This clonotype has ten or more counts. CDR3 coding DNA: TGTGCCAGCAGCCCTGAAGGCCTAAGTCAGCGATCCGGGGAGCTGTTTTTT. The encoded protein is CASSPEGLSQRSGELFF. The V and J genes are TRBV7-3 and TRBJ2-2; D gene uncertain. The CDR3 covers 17 residues. Trimming cost V 5 bases and J 6 bases, with 22 bases left between them. Germline V gene data show CDR1 as SGHTA and CDR2 as FQGTGA.

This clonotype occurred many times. CDR3 sequence (DNA): TGTGCCAGCGGCCTCAACTCCATCAAGGGATCACCCCTCCACTTT. It yields the protein CASGLNSIKGSPLHF. This sequence joins TRBV7-2 and TRBJ1-6; D unclear. There are 15 residues in the CDR3. The V end lost 8 bases, the J end lost 10 bases, and 21 bases lay between the germline ends. The germline CDR1 and CDR2 sequences are SGHTA and FQGNSA.

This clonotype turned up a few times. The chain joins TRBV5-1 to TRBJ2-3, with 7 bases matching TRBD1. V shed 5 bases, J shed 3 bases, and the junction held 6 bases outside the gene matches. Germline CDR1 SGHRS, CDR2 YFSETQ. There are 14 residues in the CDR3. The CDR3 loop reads CASSRNRGTDTQYF. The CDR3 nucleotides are TGCGCCAGCAGTCGAAACAGGGGTACAGATACGCAGTATTTT.

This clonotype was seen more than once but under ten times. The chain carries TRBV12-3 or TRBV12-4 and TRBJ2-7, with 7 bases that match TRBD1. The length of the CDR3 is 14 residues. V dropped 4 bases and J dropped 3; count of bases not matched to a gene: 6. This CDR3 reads CASSYGDSFYEQYF. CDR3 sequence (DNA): TGTGCCAGCAGTTACGGGGACAGCTTCTACGAGCAGTACTTC.

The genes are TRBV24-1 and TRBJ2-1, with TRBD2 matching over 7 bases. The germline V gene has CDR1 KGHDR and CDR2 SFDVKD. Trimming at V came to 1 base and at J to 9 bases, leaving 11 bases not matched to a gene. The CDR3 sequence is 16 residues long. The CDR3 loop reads CATSDFGGRAGTEQFF. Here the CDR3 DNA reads TGTGCCACCAGTGATTTTGGAGGGAGGGCCGGGACTGAGCAGTTCTTC.

CDR3: CASSAARNSGNTIYF. The CDR3 nucleotides read TGTGCCAGCAGTGCCGCGAGAAACTCTGGAAACACCATATATTTT. The chain carries TRBV6-6 and TRBJ1-3, with D uncertain. The CDR3 extends over 15 amino acids. Trimming pared 5 bases from V and 0 bases from J, leaving 11 bases between. Germline V gene lookup returns CDR1 MNHNY and CDR2 SVGAGI (reference sequence).

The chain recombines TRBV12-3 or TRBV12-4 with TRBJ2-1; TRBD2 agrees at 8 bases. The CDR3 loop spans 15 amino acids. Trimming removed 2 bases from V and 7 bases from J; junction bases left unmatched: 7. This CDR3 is CASSLIGRARNEQFF. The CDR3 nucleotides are TGTGCCAGCAGTTTAATCGGGAGGGCCAGGAATGAGCAGTTCTTC.

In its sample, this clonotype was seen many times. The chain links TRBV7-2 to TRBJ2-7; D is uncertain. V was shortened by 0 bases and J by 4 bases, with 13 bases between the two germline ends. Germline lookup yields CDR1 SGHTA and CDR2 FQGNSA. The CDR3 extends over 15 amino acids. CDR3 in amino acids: CASSLAPTSRYEQYF. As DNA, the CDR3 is TGTGCCAGCAGCTTAGCACCCACATCGCGGTACGAGCAGTACTTC.

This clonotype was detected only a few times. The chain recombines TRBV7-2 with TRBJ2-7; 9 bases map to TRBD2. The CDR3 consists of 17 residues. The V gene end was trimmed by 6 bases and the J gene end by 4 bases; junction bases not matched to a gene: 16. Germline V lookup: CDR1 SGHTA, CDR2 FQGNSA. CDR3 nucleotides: TGTGCCAGCAGTCCTCAGCCCTCGGCGGGAGGGCTATACGAGCAGTACGTC. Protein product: CASSPQPSAGGLYEQYV.

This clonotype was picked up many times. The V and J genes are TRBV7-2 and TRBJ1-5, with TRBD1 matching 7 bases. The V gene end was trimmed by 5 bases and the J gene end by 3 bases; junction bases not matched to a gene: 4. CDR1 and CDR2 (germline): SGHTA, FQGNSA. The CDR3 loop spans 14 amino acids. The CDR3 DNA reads TGTGCCAGCAGCCCCGGGACAGACAATCAGCCCCAGCATTTT. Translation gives CASSPGTDNQPQHF.